Below, one TCR beta chain is given with its context. The antigen remains unidentified. Germline values: CDR1 MGHRA, CDR2 YSYEKL. The CDR3 is made up of 15 amino acids. Between the trimmed V and J ends, which lost 2 bases and 3 bases, there was a span of 13 bases. The data derive from a study of T cells in localized non-small cell lung cancer. Study-level results: It was uninvolved adjacent lung that showed the highest T cell clonality, exceeding tumor.

Sequencing used immunoSEQ multiplex PCR; TCRdb keeps in-frame clones, though not all of them. Counted here are more than 30,000 clones, about 81% occurring once; the ten biggest clones make up about 40%. The receptor's source is a male donor at least 60 years old with stage II squamous cell lung carcinoma. The sequences come from peripheral blood, collected before any cancer treatment. The chain joins TRBV4-1 to TRBJ2-5; D possibly matches TRBD1 or TRBD2 (5 bases each). The CDR3 sequence is CASSQRGDGEETQYF. CDR3 DNA: TGCGCCAGCAGCCAAAGAGGGGACGGAGAAGAGACCCAGTACTTC.